The TCR beta chain under discussion was sequenced for a study of cytomegalovirus exposure and HLA in healthy donors. This clone was detected only a few times. The antigen remains unidentified. Study outcomes and limitations: Three chains tied to CMV proved CMV antigen-specific in vitro. TCR beta chains associated with HLA were, in a later analysis, more clonally expanded than equally common others. It is likely that the observed cluster of highly shared sequence variants was a sequencing artifact.

The PCR used 60 Vbeta and 13 Jbeta primers. Sequencing was performed with immunoSEQ multiplex PCR; in TCRdb, only in-frame clones are kept and a portion is missing. In the table there are fewer than 150,000 clones, 85% to 90% of which are singletons. There are 15 residues in the CDR3. V was pared by 2 bases and J by 2 bases, with 8 bases of the junction left unmatched. CDR1 and CDR2 from the germline V gene are GTSNPN and SVGIG (reference sequence). The chain is built from TRBV30 and TRBJ1-2; 7 positions agree with TRBD1. The sequence was collected from a woman younger than 45 in good health and CMV-seropositive. What was sequenced was PBMCs. CDR3 nucleotide sequence: TGTGCCTGGAGTCGCGGCCGGACAGGAAACTATGGCTACACCTTC. This sequence encodes CAWSRGRTGNYGYTF.